The T cell receptor (beta chain) under discussion was sequenced for a study of a mutant IDH1 vaccine in newly diagnosed glioma. Clones were sequenced by immunoSEQ multiplex PCR, and TCRdb holds only the in-frame ones, with some missing. The repertoire holds about 16,000 clones, with 95% to 96% as singletons. Germline V gene lookup returns CDR1 SGHRS and CDR2 YFSETQ. This CDR3 has 15 residues. Time point in this sample: baseline, week 1 (first vaccination visit). The sample's treatment: pre-vaccination baseline after standard-of-care therapy. V usage is TRBV5-1 and J usage is TRBJ2-5; D unresolved. The DNA end is more similar to TRBJ2-7, so the J call may be wrong. This clonotype originated in a woman younger than 30 with glioma. Some clones in this sample may be carry-over from other donors' samples. The sample here was peripheral blood mononuclear cells (PBMCs), taken from a glioma patient treated with radiotherapy, temozolomide or both. CDR3 amino acids: CASSLVADFSYEQYF. The CDR3 coding sequence is TGCGCCAGCAGCTTGGTGGCAGATTTCTCCTACGAGCAGTACTTC.